These T cell receptor beta chains were read from a single sample in a study of lung T cells in sarcoidosis with Löfgren's syndrome. TCRdb passed the reads through MiXCR, listing each CDR3 protein once. This sample carries some 65,000 distinct CDR3 sequences, approximately 22% of them seen once, and the ten largest clones take about 2%. The specimen sequenced was CD4+ T cells from PBMCs. These receptor sequences come from a human donor with sarcoidosis (Löfgren's syndrome or another form), or a control subject (not recorded which). CDR3s include the opening cysteine and the closing phenylalanine or tryptophan. Each record gives: V gene, J gene, clone size, D gene, CDR3 protein, CDR3 DNA. A D gene is named only where the DNA matches it firmly. Only part of the rows carry a size: once, few, many, or a class if the clone is expanded.

V: TRBV5-1; J: TRBJ2-3; size: .; D: .; CDR3: CASTEVGYGLDTQYF; DNA: TGCGCCAGCACAGAGGTGGGCTACGGTTTAGATACGCAGTATTTT
V: TRBV7-2; J: TRBJ2-7; size: .; D: TRBD1; CDR3: CASSLRQGHEQYF; DNA: TGTGCCAGCAGCTTACGACAGGGCCACGAGCAGTACTTC
V: TRBV20-1; J: TRBJ1-4; size: .; D: .; CDR3: CSARDASGSEKLFF; DNA: TGCAGTGCTAGAGATGCCTCCGGGAGTGAAAAACTGTTTTTT
V: TRBV19; J: TRBJ1-1; size: many; D: .; CDR3: CASSIDTGTGAFF; DNA: TGTGCCAGTAGTATAGATACCGGGACGGGCGCTTTCTTT
V: TRBV11-2; J: TRBJ1-2; size: .; D: .; CDR3: CASSLGFQGHYGYTF; DNA: TGTGCCAGCAGCTTAGGGTTTCAGGGGCACTATGGCTACACCTTC
V: TRBV12-3/TRBV12-4; J: TRBJ2-3; size: .; D: .; CDR3: CASSSGLYTDTHYF; DNA: TGTGCCAGCAGTTCTGGACTATACACAGATACGCATTATTTT
V: TRBV19; J: TRBJ2-1; size: few; D: .; CDR3: CASSILSEQFF; DNA: TGTGCCAGTAGTATCCTCAGTGAGCAGTTCTTC
V: TRBV5-8; J: TRBJ2-3; size: few; D: TRBD2; CDR3: CASSLLPGSLAADTQYF; DNA: TGTGCCAGCAGCTTATTACCCGGGTCCCTAGCGGCAGATACGCAGTATTTT
V: TRBV6-1; J: TRBJ2-1; size: many; D: TRBD1; CDR3: CASRNDRGEYNEQFF; DNA: TGTGCCAGCAGGAATGACAGGGGGGAATACAATGAGCAGTTCTTC
V: TRBV18; J: TRBJ2-7; size: medium-sized; D: .; CDR3: CASSPASGQASYEQYF; DNA: TGTGCCAGCTCACCAGCCAGCGGGCAAGCCTCCTACGAGCAGTACTTC
V: TRBV29-1; J: TRBJ2-5; size: many; D: .; CDR3: CSGQQETQYF; DNA: TGCAGCGGACAACAAGAGACCCAGTACTTC
V: TRBV7-9; J: TRBJ2-5; size: .; D: TRBD2; CDR3: CASSKTVSGRETQYF; DNA: TGTGCCAGCAGCAAGACTGTATCCGGGAGGGAGACCCAGTACTTC
V: TRBV20-1; J: TRBJ1-2; size: many; D: .; CDR3: CSAPDHYGYTF; DNA: TGCAGTGCTCCGGACCACTATGGCTACACCTTC
V: TRBV12-3/TRBV12-4; J: TRBJ2-7; size: many; D: .; CDR3: CASSLWAERLYEQYF; DNA: TGTGCCAGCAGCCTCTGGGCGGAGCGCCTCTACGAGCAGTACTTC
V: TRBV12-3/TRBV12-4; J: TRBJ1-5; size: many; D: .; CDR3: CASSGGGPGGNQPQHF; DNA: TGTGCCAGCAGCGGAGGGGGGCCTGGGGGCAATCAGCCCCAGCATTTT
V: TRBV20-1; J: TRBJ2-3; size: many; D: .; CDR3: CSAAVGAQDTQYF; DNA: TGCAGTGCTGCTGTCGGGGCACAAGATACGCAGTATTTT
V: TRBV2; J: TRBJ1-2; size: .; D: .; CDR3: CASRGETGNYGYTF; DNA: TGTGCCAGCAGGGGGGAGACAGGTAACTATGGCTACACCTTC
V: TRBV19; J: TRBJ1-1; size: .; D: .; CDR3: CASSPNRAVRNQIEAFF; DNA: TGTGCCAGTAGTCCGAATAGGGCGGTCCGGAACCAGATTGAAGCTTTCTTT